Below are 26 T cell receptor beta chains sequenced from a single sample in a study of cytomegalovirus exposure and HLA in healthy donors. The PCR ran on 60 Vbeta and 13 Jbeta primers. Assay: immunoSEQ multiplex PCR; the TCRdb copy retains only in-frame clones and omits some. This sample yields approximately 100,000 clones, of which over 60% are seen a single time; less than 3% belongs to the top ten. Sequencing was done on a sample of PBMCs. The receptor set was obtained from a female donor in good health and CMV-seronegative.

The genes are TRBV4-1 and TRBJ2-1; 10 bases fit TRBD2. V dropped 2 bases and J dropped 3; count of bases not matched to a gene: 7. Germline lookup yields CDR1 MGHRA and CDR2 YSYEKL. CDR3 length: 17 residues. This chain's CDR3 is CASSQIGLAASYNEQFF. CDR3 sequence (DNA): TGCGCCAGCAGCCAAATAGGACTAGCGGCTAGCTACAATGAGCAGTTCTTC.

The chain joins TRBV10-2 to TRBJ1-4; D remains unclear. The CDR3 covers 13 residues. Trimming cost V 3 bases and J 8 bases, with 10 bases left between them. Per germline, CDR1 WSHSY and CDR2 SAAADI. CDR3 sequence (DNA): TGCGCCAGCAGTGAAACTATTAGGGAAAAACTGTTTTTT. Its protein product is CASSETIREKLFF.

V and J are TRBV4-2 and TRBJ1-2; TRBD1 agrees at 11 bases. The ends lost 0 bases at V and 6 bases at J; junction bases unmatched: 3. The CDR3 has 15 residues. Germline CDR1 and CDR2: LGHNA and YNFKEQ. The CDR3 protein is CASSQDGTGGNGYTF. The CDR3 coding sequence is TGTGCCAGCAGCCAAGACGGGACAGGGGGGAATGGCTACACCTTC.

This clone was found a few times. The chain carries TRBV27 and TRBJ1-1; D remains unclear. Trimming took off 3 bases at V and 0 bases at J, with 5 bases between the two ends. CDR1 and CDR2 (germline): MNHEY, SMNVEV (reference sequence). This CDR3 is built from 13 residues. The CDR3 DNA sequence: TGTGCCAGCAGTTTTCAGATGAACACTGAAGCTTTCTTT. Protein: CASSFQMNTEAFF.

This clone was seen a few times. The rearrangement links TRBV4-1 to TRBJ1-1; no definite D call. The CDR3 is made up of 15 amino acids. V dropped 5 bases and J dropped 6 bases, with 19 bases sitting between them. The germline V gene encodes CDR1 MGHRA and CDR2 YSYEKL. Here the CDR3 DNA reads TGCGCCAGCAGCGCTCCGGGCTCGGGGAGGGCTGAAGCTTTCTTT. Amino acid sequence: CASSAPGSGRAEAFF.

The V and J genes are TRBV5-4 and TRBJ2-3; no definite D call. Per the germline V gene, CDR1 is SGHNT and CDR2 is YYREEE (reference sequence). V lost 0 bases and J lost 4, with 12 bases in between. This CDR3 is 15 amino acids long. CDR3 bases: TGTGCCAGCAGCTTGGCCAACGGAGAACCAGATACGCAGTATTTT. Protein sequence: CASSLANGEPDTQYF.

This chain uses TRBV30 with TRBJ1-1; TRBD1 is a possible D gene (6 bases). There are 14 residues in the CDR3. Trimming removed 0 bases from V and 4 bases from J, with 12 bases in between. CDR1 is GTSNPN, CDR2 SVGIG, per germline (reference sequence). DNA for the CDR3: TGTGCCTGGAGTGTACCCGGCAGGGGCACTGAAGCTTTCTTT. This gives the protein CAWSVPGRGTEAFF. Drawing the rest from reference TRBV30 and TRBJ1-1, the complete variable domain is SQTIHQWPATLVQPVGSPLSLECTVEGTSNPNLYWYRQAAGRGLQLLFYSVGIGQISSEVPQNLSASRPQDRQFILSSKKLLLSDSGFYLCAWSVPGRGTEAFFGQGTRLTVV.

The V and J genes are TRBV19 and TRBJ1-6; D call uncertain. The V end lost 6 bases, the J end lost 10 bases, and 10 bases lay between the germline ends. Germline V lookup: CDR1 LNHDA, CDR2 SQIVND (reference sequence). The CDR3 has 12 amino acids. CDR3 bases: TGTGCCAGTAGGGCGAGAGGGTCACCCCTCCACTTT. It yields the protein CASRARGSPLHF.

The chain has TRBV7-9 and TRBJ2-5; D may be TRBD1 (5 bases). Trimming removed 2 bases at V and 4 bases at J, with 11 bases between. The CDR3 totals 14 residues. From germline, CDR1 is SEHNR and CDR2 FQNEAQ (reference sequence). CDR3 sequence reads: CASSLSGALETQYF. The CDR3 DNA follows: TGTGCCAGCAGCTTAAGTGGGGCCTTAGAGACCCAGTACTTC.

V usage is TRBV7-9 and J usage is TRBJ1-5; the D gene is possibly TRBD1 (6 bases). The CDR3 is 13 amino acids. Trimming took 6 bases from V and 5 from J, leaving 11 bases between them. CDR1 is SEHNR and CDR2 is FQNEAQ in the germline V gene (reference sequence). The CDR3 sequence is CASSPAGDQPQHF. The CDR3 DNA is TGTGCCAGCAGTCCAGCAGGGGATCAGCCCCAGCATTTT.

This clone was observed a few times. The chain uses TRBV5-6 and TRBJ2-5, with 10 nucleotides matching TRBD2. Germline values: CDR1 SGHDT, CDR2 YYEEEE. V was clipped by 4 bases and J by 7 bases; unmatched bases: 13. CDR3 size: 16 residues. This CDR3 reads CASSKWSGGAYVTQYF. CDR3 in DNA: TGTGCCAGCAGCAAATGGAGCGGGGGGGCATATGTGACCCAGTACTTC.

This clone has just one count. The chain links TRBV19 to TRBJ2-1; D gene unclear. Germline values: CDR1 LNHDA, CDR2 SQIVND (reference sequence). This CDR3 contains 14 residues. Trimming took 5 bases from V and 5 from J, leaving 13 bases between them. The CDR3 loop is CASSLLIEDNEQFF. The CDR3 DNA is TGTGCCAGTAGTTTATTGATAGAGGACAATGAGCAGTTCTTC.

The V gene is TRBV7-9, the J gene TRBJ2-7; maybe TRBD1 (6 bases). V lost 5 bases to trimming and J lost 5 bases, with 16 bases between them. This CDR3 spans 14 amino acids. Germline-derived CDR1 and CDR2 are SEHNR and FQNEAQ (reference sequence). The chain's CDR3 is CASSERVGAHEQYF. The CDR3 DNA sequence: TGTGCCAGCAGCGAAAGGGTGGGGGCCCACGAGCAGTACTTC.

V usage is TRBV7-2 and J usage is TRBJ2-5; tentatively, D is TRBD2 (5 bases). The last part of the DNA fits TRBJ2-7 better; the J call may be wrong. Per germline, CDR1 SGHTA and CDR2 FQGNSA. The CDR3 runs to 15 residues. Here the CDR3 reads CASSFRSGNTYEQYF. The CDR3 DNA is TGTGCCAGCAGCTTTCGATCCGGGAATACCTACGAGCAGTACTTC.

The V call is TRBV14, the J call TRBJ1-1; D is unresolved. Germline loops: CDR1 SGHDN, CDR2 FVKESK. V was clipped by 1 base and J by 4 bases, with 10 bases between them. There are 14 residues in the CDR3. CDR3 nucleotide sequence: TGTGCCAGCAGCCAAGTGGGCGCGAGCACTGAAGCTTTCTTT. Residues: CASSQVGASTEAFF.

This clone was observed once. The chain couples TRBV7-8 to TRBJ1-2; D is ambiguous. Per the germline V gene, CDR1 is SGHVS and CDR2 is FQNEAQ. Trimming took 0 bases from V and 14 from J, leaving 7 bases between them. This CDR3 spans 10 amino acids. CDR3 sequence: CASSLATVTF. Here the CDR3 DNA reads TGTGCCAGCAGCTTAGCTACAGTTACCTTC.

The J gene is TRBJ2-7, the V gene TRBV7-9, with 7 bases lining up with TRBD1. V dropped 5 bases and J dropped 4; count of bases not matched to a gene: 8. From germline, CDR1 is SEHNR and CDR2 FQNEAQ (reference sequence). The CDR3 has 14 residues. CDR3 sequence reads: CASSLTGVGYEQYF. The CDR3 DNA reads TGTGCCAGCAGCCTCACAGGGGTGGGTTACGAGCAGTACTTC.

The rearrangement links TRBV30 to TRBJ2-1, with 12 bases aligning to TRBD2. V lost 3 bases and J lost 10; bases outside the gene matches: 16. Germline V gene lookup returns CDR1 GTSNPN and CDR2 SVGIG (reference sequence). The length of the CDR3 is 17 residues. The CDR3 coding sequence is TGTGCCTGGAGCCAGTTGCCCCTAGCGGGGGGGCCGGGAGAGCAGTTCTTC. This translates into CAWSQLPLAGGPGEQFF.

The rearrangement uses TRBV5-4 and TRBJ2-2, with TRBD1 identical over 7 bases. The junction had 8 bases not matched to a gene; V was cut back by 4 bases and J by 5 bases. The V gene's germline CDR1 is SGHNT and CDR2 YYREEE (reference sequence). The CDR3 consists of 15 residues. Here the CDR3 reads CASSDYRGGTGELFF. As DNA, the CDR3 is TGTGCCAGCAGCGATTACAGGGGTGGTACCGGGGAGCTGTTTTTT.

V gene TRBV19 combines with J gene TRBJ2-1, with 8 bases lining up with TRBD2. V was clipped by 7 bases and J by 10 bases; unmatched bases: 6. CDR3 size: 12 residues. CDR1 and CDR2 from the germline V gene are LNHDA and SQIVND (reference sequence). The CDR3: CASNLAGGEQFF. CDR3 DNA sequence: TGTGCCAGTAACCTAGCGGGCGGAGAGCAGTTCTTC.

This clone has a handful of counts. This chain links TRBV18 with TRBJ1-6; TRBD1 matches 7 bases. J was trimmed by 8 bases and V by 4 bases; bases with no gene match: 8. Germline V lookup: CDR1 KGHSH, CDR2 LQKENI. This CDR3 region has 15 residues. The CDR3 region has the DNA TGTGCCAGCTCACACACAGGGGTTGGGGATTCACCCCTCCACTTT. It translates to CASSHTGVGDSPLHF.

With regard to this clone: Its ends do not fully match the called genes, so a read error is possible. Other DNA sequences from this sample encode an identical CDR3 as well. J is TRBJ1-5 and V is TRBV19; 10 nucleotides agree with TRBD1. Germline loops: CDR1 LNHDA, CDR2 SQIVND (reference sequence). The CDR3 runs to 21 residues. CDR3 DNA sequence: TGTGCCAGTAGTAGGCAATACCCGACGACAGGGGGCGCATATAGCAATCAGCCCCAACATTTT. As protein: CASSRQYPTTGGAYSNQPQHF.

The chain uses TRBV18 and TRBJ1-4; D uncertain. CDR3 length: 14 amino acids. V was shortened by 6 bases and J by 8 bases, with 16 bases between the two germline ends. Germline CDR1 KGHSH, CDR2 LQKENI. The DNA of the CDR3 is TGTGCCAGCTCCCCGGGGAGTCCACGGGAAAAACTGTTTTTT. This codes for CASSPGSPREKLFF.

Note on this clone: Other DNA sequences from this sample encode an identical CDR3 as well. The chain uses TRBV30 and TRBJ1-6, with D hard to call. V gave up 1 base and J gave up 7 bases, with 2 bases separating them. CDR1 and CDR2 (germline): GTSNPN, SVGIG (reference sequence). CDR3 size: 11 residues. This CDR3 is CAWSANSPLHF. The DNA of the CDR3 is TGTGCCTGGAGTGCGAATTCACCCCTCCACTTT.

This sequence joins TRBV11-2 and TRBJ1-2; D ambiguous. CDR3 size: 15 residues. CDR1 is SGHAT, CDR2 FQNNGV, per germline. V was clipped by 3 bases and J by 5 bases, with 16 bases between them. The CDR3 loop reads CASSFGHAREYGYTF. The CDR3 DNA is TGTGCCAGCAGCTTCGGCCACGCTAGAGAGTATGGCTACACCTTC.

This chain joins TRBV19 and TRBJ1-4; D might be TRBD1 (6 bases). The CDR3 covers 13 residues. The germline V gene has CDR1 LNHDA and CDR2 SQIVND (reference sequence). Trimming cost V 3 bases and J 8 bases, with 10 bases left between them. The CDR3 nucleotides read TGTGCCAGTAGTATTTATCAGGGGGAAAAACTGTTTTTT. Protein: CASSIYQGEKLFF. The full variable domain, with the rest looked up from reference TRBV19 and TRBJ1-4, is DGGITQSPKYLFRKEGQNVTLSCEQNLNHDAMYWYRQDPGQGLRLIYYSQIVNDFQKGDIAEGYSVSREKKESFPLTVTSAQKNPTAFYLCASSIYQGEKLFFGSGTQLSVL.